This T cell receptor beta chain was recovered during a study of HIV-infected patients and healthy controls. The study, taken as a whole, reports: Healthy controls shared more CDR3 sequences between individuals than HIV-infected patients did.

No cell fractionation was done, so the repertoire covers all unsorted peripheral blood T cells. Donors were HIV-infected adults who had not yet started antiretroviral therapy but were about to begin. Enrollment excluded donors with tumors, hepatitis B or C, or recent vaccination. This clonotype rates as medium-sized (0.01 to 0.1%). Its matching antigen is unknown. Per germline, CDR1 MNHNY and CDR2 SVGAGI (reference sequence). The length of the CDR3 is 16 residues. V gave up 5 bases and J gave up 6 bases; unmatched junction bases: 5. About 540 ng RNA was reverse transcribed with alpha and beta constant-region primers. Using multiplexing indices, alpha and beta chain libraries were generated apart by chain-specific third strand synthesis. All rearrangements within a chain used one primer pair; cDNA molecules carried barcodes. TCRdb re-derived calls from the 5' RACE reads in MiXCR, one entry per CDR3 protein. Seen here are 4,500 to 7,000 distinct CDR3 sequences, roughly 10% observed once, and the top ten hold roughly 12%.

The TCR comes from an adult with HIV infection. This specimen consisted of blood, obtained before antiretroviral therapy. The V call is TRBV6-6, the J call TRBJ2-1, with 15 bases identical to TRBD2. CDR3 amino acids: CASSKGLAGGPNEQFF. The CDR3 DNA follows: TGTGCCAGCAGTAAAGGACTAGCGGGGGGGCCCAATGAGCAGTTCTTC.